This entry describes one T cell receptor beta chain. Trimming shortened V by 4 bases and J by 5 bases, and 18 bases separated the two germline ends. This CDR3 spans 15 amino acids. Germline CDR1 and CDR2: SGHNT and YYREEE (reference sequence). The data derive from a study of cytomegalovirus exposure and HLA in healthy donors. The PCR was carried out with 60 Vbeta primers and 13 Jbeta primers. Under the authors' procedure: Among the unique TCR beta chains that a later analysis counted, 70 million to 85 million in all, roughly 10 million were shared. The repertoire was sequenced with immunoSEQ multiplex PCR; TCRdb's copy has only in-frame clones and lacks some. V, J and clone size reflect that table, while D and trimming were determined from the DNA. Here the sample spans around 120,000 clones, 70% to 85% being singletons.

The receptor comes from a boy between 10 and 17 years old in good health and CMV-seronegative. This sequence joins TRBV5-4 and TRBJ1-1, with D hard to call. The sequenced sample consisted of PBMCs. CDR3 amino acids: CASSPIPDGGTEAFF. Written as DNA, the CDR3 is TGTGCCAGCAGCCCTATCCCGGATGGAGGAACTGAAGCTTTCTTT.